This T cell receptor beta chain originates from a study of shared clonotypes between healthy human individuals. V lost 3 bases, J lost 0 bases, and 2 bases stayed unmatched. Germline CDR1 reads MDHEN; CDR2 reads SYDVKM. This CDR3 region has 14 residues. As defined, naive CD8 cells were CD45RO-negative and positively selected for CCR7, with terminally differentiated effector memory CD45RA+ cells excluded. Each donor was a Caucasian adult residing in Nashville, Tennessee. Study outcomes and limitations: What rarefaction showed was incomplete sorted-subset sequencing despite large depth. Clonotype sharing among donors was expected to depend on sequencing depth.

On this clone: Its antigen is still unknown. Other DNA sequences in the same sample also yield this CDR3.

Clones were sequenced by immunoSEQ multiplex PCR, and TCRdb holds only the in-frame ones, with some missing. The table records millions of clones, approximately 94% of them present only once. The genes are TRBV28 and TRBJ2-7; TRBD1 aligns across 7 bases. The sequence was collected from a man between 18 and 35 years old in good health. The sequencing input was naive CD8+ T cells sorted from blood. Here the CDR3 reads CASSFGQASYEQYF. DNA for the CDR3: TGTGCCAGCAGTTTCGGACAGGCCTCCTACGAGCAGTACTTC.